One and the same sample provided the 27 T cell receptor beta chains below, sequenced in a study of shared clonotypes between healthy human individuals. Assay: immunoSEQ multiplex PCR; the TCRdb copy retains only in-frame clones and omits some. The table has over 2 million clones, roughly 90% seen once; the top ten hold approximately 0.41%. The sequenced sample consisted of naive CD4+ T cells from PBMCs. Subset defined: CD45RA+ positively selected. All receptors derive from a man aged 18 to 30 in good health. Some clones in this sample may be carry-over from other donors' samples.

V usage is TRBV5-1 and J usage is TRBJ2-3; 8 nucleotides line up with TRBD2. V shed 4 bases, J shed 6 bases, and the junction held 10 bases outside the gene matches. The CDR3 totals 15 residues. Germline V gene sequence: CDR1 SGHRS, CDR2 YFSETQ. This chain's CDR3 is CASSHRAGVGDTQYF. The CDR3 DNA sequence: TGCGCCAGCAGCCACCGAGCGGGAGTGGGGGATACGCAGTATTTT.

V gene TRBV5-1 combines with J gene TRBJ2-2; 9 bases align to TRBD2. V was clipped by 0 bases and J by 5 bases; unmatched bases: 5. The CDR3 covers 16 residues. Germline lookup yields CDR1 SGHRS and CDR2 YFSETQ. In DNA, the CDR3 is TGCGCCAGCAGCTTGGGGTTAGCGGGAGAAACCGGGGAGCTGTTTTTT. This translates into CASSLGLAGETGELFF.

The CDR3 nucleotides read TGTGCCAGCAGTCCTCTGGGACAGGGGTTATCCTACGAGCAGTACTTC. Its translation: CASSPLGQGLSYEQYF. This chain uses TRBV28 with TRBJ2-7; 10 positions agree with TRBD1. Germline CDR1 is MDHEN and CDR2 is SYDVKM. The CDR3 extends over 16 amino acids. J gave up 1 base and V 5 bases, and 8 bases lay outside the gene matches. The whole variable domain, filled in from reference TRBV28 and TRBJ2-7, reads DVKVTQSSRYLVKRTGEKVFLECVQDMDHENMFWYRQDPGLGLRLIYFSYDVKMKEKGDIPEGYSVSREKKERFSLILESASTNQTSMYLCASSPLGQGLSYEQYFGPGTRLTVT.

CDR3 protein: CASSGWTGEMNTEAFF. CDR3 DNA: TGTGCCAGTAGTGGATGGACAGGGGAGATGAACACTGAAGCTTTCTTT. This chain uses TRBV19 with TRBJ1-1; 9 positions agree with TRBD1. This CDR3 is 16 amino acids long. CDR1 and CDR2 (germline): LNHDA, SQIVND (reference sequence). The V segment lost 5 bases and the J segment 0 bases; nucleotides outside the gene matches: 7.

V usage is TRBV28 and J usage is TRBJ2-1, with 11 bases identical to TRBD2. The CDR3 loop spans 17 amino acids. With V trimmed by 6 bases and J by 4 bases, 11 bases remained unmatched. The germline V gene encodes CDR1 MDHEN and CDR2 SYDVKM. In nucleotides, the CDR3 is TGTGCCAGCAGCCGGGGACCGGGACTAGCGGATTACAATGAGCAGTTCTTC. Translated, it gives CASSRGPGLADYNEQFF.

The rearrangement links TRBV9 to TRBJ2-1; TRBD1 aligns across 11 bases. Unmatched junction bases numbered 4, after V lost 2 bases and J lost 6 bases. Germline-derived CDR1 and CDR2 are SGDLS and YYNGEE. The CDR3 sequence is 15 residues long. In nucleotides, the CDR3 is TGTGCCAGCAGCGTTACCGGGACAGGGGGCAATGAGCAGTTCTTC. Residues: CASSVTGTGGNEQFF. Using reference TRBV9 and TRBJ2-1 for the parts outside the CDR3, the full variable domain is DSGVTQTPKHLITATGQRVTLRCSPRSGDLSVYWYQQSLDQGLQFLIQYYNGEERAKGNILERFSAQQFPDLHSELNLSSLELGDSALYFCASSVTGTGGNEQFFGPGTRLTVL.

The chain recombines TRBV29-1 with TRBJ2-7, with 7 bases fitting TRBD1. The CDR3 covers 13 residues. The J segment lost 4 bases and the V segment lost 5 bases, leaving 8 bases of the junction unmatched. Per germline, CDR1 SQVTM and CDR2 ANQGSEA. CDR3 sequence reads: CSVTAPTGYEQYF. DNA for the CDR3: TGCAGCGTTACTGCGCCGACAGGGTACGAGCAGTACTTC.

This sequence joins TRBV11-1 and TRBJ1-1; D is ambiguous. The CDR3 spans 13 residues. Germline assignment: CDR1 SGHAT and CDR2 FQDESV (reference sequence). With 1 base removed from V and 6 bases from J, the gap between germline ends came to 9 bases. CDR3 DNA sequence: TGTGCCAGCAGCTTAGTTATCAATTCTGAAGCTTTCTTT. Its translation: CASSLVINSEAFF.

This chain joins TRBV18 and TRBJ1-4; D gene unclear. Deletions cut 3 bases from V and 8 bases from J, with 7 bases between. The germline V gene encodes CDR1 KGHSH and CDR2 LQKENI. The CDR3 is made up of 12 amino acids. The CDR3: CASSPYEEKLFF. DNA of the CDR3: TGTGCCAGCTCACCCTATGAGGAAAAACTGTTTTTT. Combining the CDR3 with reference TRBV18 and TRBJ1-4 gives the whole variable domain NAGVMQNPRHLVRRRGQEARLRCSPMKGHSHVYWYRQLPEEGLKFMVYLQKENIIDESGMPKERFSAEFPKEGPSILRIQQVVRGDSAAYFCASSPYEEKLFFGSGTQLSVL.

The chain links TRBV28 to TRBJ1-1; D remains ambiguous. Looked up from germline, CDR1 is MDHEN and CDR2 is SYDVKM. V was trimmed by 7 bases and J by 5 bases, leaving 11 bases between them. The CDR3 contains 12 residues. Here the CDR3 DNA reads TGTGCCAGCATCAATCGAAGGACTGAAGCTTTCTTT. Protein sequence: CASINRRTEAFF.

The chain links TRBV7-2 to TRBJ1-1; D might be TRBD1 (6 bases). Germline CDR1 is SGHTA and CDR2 is FQGNSA. CDR3 size: 16 residues. V shed 2 bases and J shed 1 base, with 14 bases lying between them. In DNA, the CDR3 is TGTGCCAGCAGCTTATCCTCTTTCAGGGGGAACACTGAAGCTTTCTTT. As protein: CASSLSSFRGNTEAFF.

This chain uses TRBV5-1 with TRBJ2-7, with D possibly called TRBD1 or TRBD2 (6 bases each). V gave up 0 bases and J gave up 0 bases, with 16 bases separating them. The length of the CDR3 is 17 residues. Germline loops: CDR1 SGHRS, CDR2 YFSETQ. The CDR3 DNA reads TGCGCCAGCAGCTTGGACGGGGGCGGCGGGTCCTCCTACGAGCAGTACTTC. Translation gives CASSLDGGGGSSYEQYF.

The chain couples TRBV28 to TRBJ2-1; weak D call: TRBD2 (6 bases). Between the trimmed V and J ends, which lost 9 bases and 2 bases, there was a span of 11 bases. CDR1 is MDHEN and CDR2 is SYDVKM in the germline V gene. The CDR3 is 13 amino acids. The CDR3 sequence: CASCGGAYNEQFF. The CDR3 coding sequence is TGTGCCAGTTGTGGAGGGGCCTACAATGAGCAGTTCTTC.

The chain is built from TRBV5-6 and TRBJ2-3; 7 bases line up with TRBD1. Germline lookup yields CDR1 SGHDT and CDR2 YYEEEE. After removal of 3 bases from V and 0 bases from J, the junction contained 1 base not matched to a gene. The CDR3 consists of 14 residues. This CDR3 reads CASSWDSSTDTQYF. The DNA for the CDR3 is TGTGCCAGCAGCTGGGACAGCAGCACAGATACGCAGTATTTT.

The J gene is TRBJ2-5, the V gene TRBV5-1; tentative D call: TRBD2 (6 bases). Germline loops: CDR1 SGHRS, CDR2 YFSETQ. V was clipped by 4 bases and J by 5 bases, with 18 bases between them. The CDR3 totals 15 residues. The chain's CDR3 is CASSPGTAMRETQYF. The CDR3 nucleotides read TGCGCCAGCAGCCCGGGGACTGCCATGCGGGAGACCCAGTACTTC.

The chain is built from TRBV10-1 and TRBJ2-7, with 9 bases lining up with TRBD1. The ends lost 6 bases at V and 5 bases at J; junction bases unmatched: 8. CDR3 length equals 14 residues. CDR1 and CDR2 (germline): WNHNN, SYGVQD (reference sequence). The CDR3 nucleotides are TGCGCCAGCAGAACCCGGGACAGGGTTGACGAGCAGTACTTC. It translates to CASRTRDRVDEQYF.

The V gene is TRBV6-5, the J gene TRBJ2-3, with 8 bases lining up with TRBD2. Germline-derived CDR1 and CDR2 are MNHEY and SVGAGI. The CDR3 is 15 amino acids. Trimming at V came to 6 bases and at J to 5 bases, leaving 10 bases not matched to a gene. The CDR3 region is CASSPSGRLGDTQYF. In nucleotides, the CDR3 is TGTGCCAGCAGCCCCAGCGGGAGATTAGGAGATACGCAGTATTTT.

This rearrangement joins TRBV6-5 to TRBJ2-2, with D maybe TRBD2 (6 bases). The germline CDR1 and CDR2 sequences are MNHEY and SVGAGI. V lost 0 bases and J 4 bases, leaving 12 bases between the germline ends. The CDR3 runs to 16 residues. The CDR3 region is CASSYSDLGGTGELFF. CDR3 DNA: TGTGCCAGCAGTTACTCCGACCTGGGGGGCACCGGGGAGCTGTTTTTT.

The CDR3 DNA reads as TGCGCCAGCAGCGCCAACCCGACGGGGGATACGCAGTATTTT. Encoded protein: CASSANPTGDTQYF. This rearrangement joins TRBV10-1 to TRBJ2-3; D might be TRBD2 (5 bases). Germline V gives CDR1 WNHNN, CDR2 SYGVQD (reference sequence). This CDR3 region has 14 residues. V lost 6 bases to trimming and J lost 6 bases, with 16 bases between them.

The rearrangement links TRBV4-1 to TRBJ2-7; TRBD1 matches at 7 bases. This CDR3 comprises 17 residues. CDR1 MGHRA and CDR2 YSYEKL come from the germline V gene. V was clipped by 2 bases and J by 0 bases; unmatched bases: 10. CDR3 bases: TGCGCCAGCAGCCAAAAATTGGACAGGATCGCCTCCTACGAGCAGTACTTC. Translated, it gives CASSQKLDRIASYEQYF.

The chain joins TRBV11-2 to TRBJ2-7; TRBD1 agrees at 8 bases. CDR3 length equals 15 residues. The germline V gene encodes CDR1 SGHAT and CDR2 FQNNGV. The trim removed 1 base at V and 1 base at J, leaving 3 bases unmatched. In DNA, the CDR3 is TGTGCCAGCAGCTTAGTTGGGGACAGGTCCTACGAGCAGTACTTC. It is translated as CASSLVGDRSYEQYF.

The genes are TRBV28 and TRBJ2-3, with D hard to call. The CDR3 has 15 residues. V was clipped by 10 bases and J by 2 bases, with 19 bases between them. Germline CDR1 reads MDHEN; CDR2 reads SYDVKM. The CDR3 region has the DNA TGTGCCATCTCACCCGGACCGAGAAACACAGATACGCAGTATTTT. This codes for CAISPGPRNTDTQYF.

In DNA, the CDR3 is TGTGCCAGCAGCACATCCTACGAGCAGTACTTC. This gives the protein CASSTSYEQYF. This rearrangement joins TRBV9 to TRBJ2-7; D is ambiguous. With 4 bases removed from V and 1 base from J, the gap between germline ends came to 3 bases. CDR3 size: 11 residues. From germline, CDR1 is SGDLS and CDR2 YYNGEE.

V usage is TRBV6-4 and J usage is TRBJ1-5, with TRBD1 identical over 12 bases. V shed 8 bases, J shed 7 bases, and the junction held 9 bases outside the gene matches. CDR3 length: 15 residues. Germline V gene lookup returns CDR1 MRHNA and CDR2 SNTAGT. CDR3 residues: CASGERGQGAQPQHF. CDR3 DNA sequence: TGTGCCAGCGGGGAGAGGGGACAGGGGGCCCAGCCCCAGCATTTT.

About this clone itself: Compared with germline, one end of the junction differs, possibly owing to a read error. The CDR3 reads CASSFSPQGNGLF. The CDR3 nucleotides are TGTGCCAGCAGTTTCTCCCCTCAGGGAAATGGCCTCTTT. The V gene is TRBV6-6, the J gene TRBJ2-3; D possibly corresponds to TRBD1 (5 bases). The length of the CDR3 is 13 residues. In germline, CDR1 is MNHNY, CDR2 SVGAGI (reference sequence).

The V gene is TRBV19, the J gene TRBJ1-5; the match to TRBD1 covers 9 bases. Looked up from germline, CDR1 is LNHDA and CDR2 is SQIVND (reference sequence). The CDR3 covers 15 residues. V gave up 4 bases and J gave up 7 bases; unmatched junction bases: 8. CDR3 nucleotide sequence: TGTGCCAGTAGTAAAAAAGGGACAGGGCAACAGCCCCAGCATTTT. Its protein product is CASSKKGTGQQPQHF.

The chain combines TRBV4-1 with TRBJ2-7, with D possibly TRBD1 on 5 matching bases. V gave up 4 bases and J gave up 2 bases, with 18 bases separating them. Germline V gene sequence: CDR1 MGHRA, CDR2 YSYEKL. The CDR3 is made up of 16 amino acids. The CDR3: CASSRAETVSTYEQYF. As DNA, the CDR3 is TGCGCCAGCAGCCGAGCAGAGACAGTCTCTACCTACGAGCAGTACTTC.